Described below is a single T cell receptor beta chain sequence and its context. The sample originates from a study of T cells in Graves' hyperthyroidism and ophthalmopathy. Patients aged 18 to 65 had newly diagnosed hyperthyroidism of under 2 months' duration. Exclusion criteria comprised uncontrolled infection, other autoimmune disease, pregnancy or lactation. A roughly 9.3 ml volume of fresh peripheral blood provided the PBMCs. The V and J ends lost 5 bases and 8 bases, in that order; junction bases with no gene match: 5. This CDR3 is built from 12 residues. It was RNA transcripts that yielded the amplified TCR beta CDR3 regions. Primed by the HTBI set, a first-round RT-PCR was run on the TCR CDR3. TCRdb redid the calling of the multiplex PCR reads with MiXCR, one entry per CDR3 protein. The sample gives a few hundred thousand distinct CDR3 sequences, about 14% of which show up once; about 20% is in the top ten.

The sequence was obtained from a man aged 25-40 years with Graves' hyperthyroidism that later progressed to Graves' ophthalmopathy. The sequencing sample was made of blood. V is TRBV12-3 or TRBV12-4 and J is TRBJ1-2; TRBD1 matches 7 bases. The CDR3 sequence: CASSGDSFGYTF. The CDR3 nucleotides read TGTGCCAGCAGTGGGGACAGTTTCGGCTACACCTTC.